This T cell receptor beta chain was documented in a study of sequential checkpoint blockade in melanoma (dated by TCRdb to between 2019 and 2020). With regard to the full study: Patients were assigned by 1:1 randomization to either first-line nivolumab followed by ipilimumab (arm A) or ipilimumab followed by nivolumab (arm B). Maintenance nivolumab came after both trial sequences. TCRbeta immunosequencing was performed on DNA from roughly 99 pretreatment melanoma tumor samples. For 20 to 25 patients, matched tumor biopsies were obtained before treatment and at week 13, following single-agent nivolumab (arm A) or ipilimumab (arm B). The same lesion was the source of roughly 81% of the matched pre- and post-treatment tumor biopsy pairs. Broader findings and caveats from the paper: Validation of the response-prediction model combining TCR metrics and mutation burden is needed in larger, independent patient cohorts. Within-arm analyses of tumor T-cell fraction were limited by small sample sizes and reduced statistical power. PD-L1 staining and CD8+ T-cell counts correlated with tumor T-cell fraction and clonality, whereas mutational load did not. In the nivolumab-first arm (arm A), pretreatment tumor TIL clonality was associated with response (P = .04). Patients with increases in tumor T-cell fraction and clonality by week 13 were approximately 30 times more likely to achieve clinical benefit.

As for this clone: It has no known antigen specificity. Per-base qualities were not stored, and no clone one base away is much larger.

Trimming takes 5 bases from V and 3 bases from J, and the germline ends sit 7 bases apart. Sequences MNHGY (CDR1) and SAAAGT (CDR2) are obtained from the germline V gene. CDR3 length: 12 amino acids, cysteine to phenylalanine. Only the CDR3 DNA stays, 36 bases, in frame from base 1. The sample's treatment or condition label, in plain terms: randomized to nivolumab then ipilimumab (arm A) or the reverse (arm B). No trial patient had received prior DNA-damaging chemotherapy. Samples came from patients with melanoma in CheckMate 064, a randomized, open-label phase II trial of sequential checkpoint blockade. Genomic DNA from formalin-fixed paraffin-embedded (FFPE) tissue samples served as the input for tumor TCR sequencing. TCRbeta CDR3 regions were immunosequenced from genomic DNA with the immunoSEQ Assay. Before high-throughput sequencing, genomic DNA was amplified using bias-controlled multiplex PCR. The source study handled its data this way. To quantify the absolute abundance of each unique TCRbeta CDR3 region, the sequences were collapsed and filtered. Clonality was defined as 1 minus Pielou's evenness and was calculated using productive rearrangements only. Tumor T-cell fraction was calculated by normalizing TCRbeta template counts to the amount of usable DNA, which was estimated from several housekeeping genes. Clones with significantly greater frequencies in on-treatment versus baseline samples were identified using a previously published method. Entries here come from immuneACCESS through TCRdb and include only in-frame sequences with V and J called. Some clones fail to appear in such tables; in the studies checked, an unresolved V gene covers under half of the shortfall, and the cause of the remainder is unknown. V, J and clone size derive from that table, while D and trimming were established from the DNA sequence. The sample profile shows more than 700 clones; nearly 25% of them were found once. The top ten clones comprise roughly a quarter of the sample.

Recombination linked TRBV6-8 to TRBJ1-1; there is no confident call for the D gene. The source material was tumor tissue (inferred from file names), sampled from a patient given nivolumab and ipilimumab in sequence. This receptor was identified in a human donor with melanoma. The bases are TGTGCCAGCAGTACGCAGTACACTGAAGCTTTCTTT. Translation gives CASSTQYTEAFF.